Presented here are 32 T cell receptor beta chains from one specimen sequenced in a study of shared T cell receptors in the human thymus. TCRdb's copy holds only in-frame clones and misses some; the assay was immunoSEQ multiplex PCR. The profile shows some 720,000 clones, roughly 90% of them singletons. This same sample was also part of a study on human thymus T cells.

Sequenced: thymocytes. The source of these receptors is a boy under two years old with a congenital heart defect.

The chain employs TRBV28 and TRBJ2-7; the match to TRBD2 covers 7 bases. The CDR3 runs to 17 residues. The germline gives CDR1 MDHEN, CDR2 SYDVKM. The V segment lost 6 bases and the J segment 0 bases; nucleotides outside the gene matches: 14. This CDR3 is CASRKPVRSGTSYEQYF. The CDR3 DNA is TGTGCCAGCAGAAAACCGGTCCGAAGCGGGACCTCCTACGAGCAGTACTTC.

The J gene is TRBJ2-1, the V gene TRBV27; 10 bases agree with TRBD2. This CDR3 spans 21 amino acids. CDR1 is MNHEY, CDR2 SMNVEV, per germline (reference sequence). The V gene end was trimmed by 6 bases and the J gene end by 2 bases; junction bases not matched to a gene: 22. The CDR3 loop is CASSPLPSRLAGRGAYNEQFF. The CDR3 DNA is TGTGCCAGCAGCCCACTCCCCTCGCGACTAGCGGGTAGAGGGGCCTACAATGAGCAGTTCTTC.

In this sample, this clone turned up a few times. The chain employs TRBV5-6 and TRBJ1-2, with D unresolved. In germline, CDR1 is SGHDT, CDR2 YYEEEE. Trimming removed 0 bases at V and 4 bases at J, with 7 bases between. There are 13 residues in the CDR3. The CDR3: CASSLDSPYGYTF. The CDR3 DNA follows: TGTGCCAGCAGCTTGGACAGTCCCTATGGCTACACCTTC.

This clone was seen a single time. The V and J genes are TRBV7-2 and TRBJ2-7; 8 bases are a match to TRBD2. V lost 5 bases to trimming and J lost 13 bases; unmatched junction nucleotides: 28. This CDR3 has 18 residues. The V gene's germline CDR1 is SGHTA and CDR2 FQGNSA. The CDR3 spells CASSKLPLQKRGFEWSYF. CDR3 DNA: TGTGCCAGCAGCAAACTACCATTACAGAAGCGGGGGTTTGAATGGTCATACTTC.

The chain uses TRBV2 and TRBJ2-3; TRBD2 matches at 8 bases. Trimming took 6 bases from V and 4 from J; bases not matched to a gene: 12. The CDR3 loop spans 16 amino acids. The germline CDR1 and CDR2 sequences are SNHLY and FYNNEI. The CDR3 loop reads CASSPGSGSSSDTQYF. DNA for the CDR3: TGTGCCAGCAGCCCGGGAAGCGGGAGTAGCTCAGATACGCAGTATTTT.

The chain joins TRBV2 to TRBJ1-2, with D tentatively TRBD1 (6 bases). Trimming removed 3 bases at V and 3 bases at J, with 14 bases between. This CDR3 is 15 amino acids long. Germline V lookup: CDR1 SNHLY, CDR2 FYNNEI. The CDR3 region has the DNA TGTGCCAGCAGTGAGTTGGAAAAGGGGGACTATGGCTACACCTTC. Its translation: CASSELEKGDYGYTF. The full variable domain, in which reference TRBV2 and TRBJ1-2 provide the parts outside the CDR3, is EPEVTQTPSHQVTQMGQEVILRCVPISNHLYFYWYRQILGQKVEFLVSFYNNEISEKSEIFDDQFSVERPDGSNFTLKIRSTKLEDSAMYFCASSELEKGDYGYTFGSGTRLTVV.

V gene TRBV10-2 combines with J gene TRBJ2-1; 7 bases line up with TRBD2. The CDR3 contains 15 residues. The V gene's germline CDR1 is WSHSY and CDR2 SAAADI. J gave up 0 bases and V 7 bases, and 6 bases lay outside the gene matches. The CDR3 nucleotides read TGCGCCAGCATAAAGCGGGAAAGCTCCTACAATGAGCAGTTCTTC. It specifies CASIKRESSYNEQFF.

This clone appeared a single time. This chain joins TRBV6-5 and TRBJ1-2; tentative D call: TRBD1 (5 bases). The V end was cut by 4 bases, the J end by 0 bases, with 9 bases between. This CDR3 is 14 amino acids long. Looked up from germline, CDR1 is MNHEY and CDR2 is SVGAGI. CDR3 DNA sequence: TGTGCCAGCAGTTTCAGGGTAGCTAACTATGGCTACACCTTC. Its protein product is CASSFRVANYGYTF.

The V gene is TRBV6-6, the J gene TRBJ1-4; 9 positions match TRBD1. The germline V gene has CDR1 MNHNY and CDR2 SVGAGI (reference sequence). Trimming cost V 5 bases and J 8 bases; bases outside gene matches: 9. The CDR3 runs to 15 residues. CDR3 nucleotide sequence: TGTGCCAGCAGTACCCGGGACAGGGTAGGCGAAAAACTGTTTTTT. This translates into CASSTRDRVGEKLFF.

In its sample, this clone was seen once. The chain couples TRBV21-1 to TRBJ2-5; TRBD2 is the table's D call and was not checked against the DNA. TRBV21-1 corresponds to a pseudogene. This CDR3 comprises 16 residues. The DNA for the CDR3 is TGTGCCAGCAGCAATTGGGCAGGGAGGTTCCAAGAGACCCAGTACTTC. It yields the protein CASSNWAGRFQETQYF.

The rearrangement uses TRBV27 and TRBJ2-1, with TRBD2 identical over 9 bases. Germline lookup yields CDR1 MNHEY and CDR2 SMNVEV (reference sequence). Trimming cost V 4 bases and J 0 bases; bases outside gene matches: 4. CDR3 size: 16 residues. The CDR3, as DNA: TGTGCCAGCAGTTCACATAGCGGGAGCTCCTACAATGAGCAGTTCTTC. It specifies CASSSHSGSSYNEQFF.

The J gene is TRBJ1-2, the V gene TRBV5-6; D gene unclear. Trimming removed 2 bases from V and 8 bases from J, with 19 bases in between. There are 15 residues in the CDR3. Germline-derived CDR1 and CDR2 are SGHDT and YYEEEE. The CDR3 region has the DNA TGTGCCAGCAGCTTAGGGTTCGAGGGAGAGATGGGCTACACCTTC. This translates into CASSLGFEGEMGYTF.

The rearrangement joins TRBV5-6 to TRBJ2-3; possible D gene TRBD2, 6 bases. The CDR3 loop spans 15 amino acids. Germline V gene sequence: CDR1 SGHDT, CDR2 YYEEEE. Trimming left V 3 bases short and J 2 bases short, with 13 bases between. Here the CDR3 DNA reads TGTGCCAGCAGCTATGGGACTTACGACACAGATACGCAGTATTTT. Its translation: CASSYGTYDTDTQYF.

The rearrangement uses TRBV27 and TRBJ2-1; the match to TRBD2 covers 9 bases. The germline gives CDR1 MNHEY, CDR2 SMNVEV (reference sequence). Trimming removed 2 bases from V and 4 bases from J; junction bases left unmatched: 3. This CDR3 has 15 residues. CDR3 nucleotides: TGTGCCAGCAGTTTAACGACTAGCGGTTACAATGAGCAGTTCTTC. Protein product: CASSLTTSGYNEQFF.

The chain joins TRBV7-9 to TRBJ2-7, with 10 bases identical to TRBD2. The germline V gene encodes CDR1 SEHNR and CDR2 FQNEAQ (reference sequence). J was trimmed by 6 bases and V by 6 bases; bases with no gene match: 14. The CDR3 sequence is 16 residues long. DNA for the CDR3: TGTGCCAGCAGGCCGATCCGTGCTAGCGGGAGTGGCGAGCAGTACTTC. This sequence encodes CASRPIRASGSGEQYF.

The gene calls are TRBV20-1 and TRBJ2-3, with D perhaps TRBD1 (5 bases). V lost 6 bases and J 10 bases, leaving 14 bases between the germline ends. There are 11 residues in the CDR3. Germline-derived CDR1 and CDR2 are DFQATT and SNEGSKA (reference sequence). The CDR3 loop reads CSAEGWGAQYF. CDR3 DNA: TGCAGTGCCGAAGGCTGGGGCGCGCAGTATTTT.

The chain couples TRBV10-3 to TRBJ2-7, with 7 bases fitting TRBD2. The CDR3 consists of 12 residues. V trimming: 6 bases; J trimming: 3 bases; junction bases outside the gene matches: 2. The germline V gene encodes CDR1 ENHRY and CDR2 SYGVKD. This CDR3 is CAIRGGHYEQYF. CDR3 coding DNA: TGTGCCATCAGGGGAGGGCACTACGAGCAGTACTTC.

This clone was seen a single time. The V call is TRBV28, the J call TRBJ1-1; D is ambiguous. The CDR3 is 16 amino acids. The germline V gene has CDR1 MDHEN and CDR2 SYDVKM. Trimming left V 8 bases short and J 3 bases short, with 22 bases between. CDR3 bases: TGTGCCAGCCGGCCTTCAGCTATGACTAAGGACACTGAAGCTTTCTTT. Encoded protein: CASRPSAMTKDTEAFF.

The chain couples TRBV7-6 to TRBJ2-3; a weak D match, TRBD2 (6 bases). Trimming cost V 4 bases and J 0 bases, with 17 bases left between them. Germline V gives CDR1 SGHVS, CDR2 FNYEAQ. The CDR3 covers 17 residues. Written as DNA, the CDR3 is TGTGCCAGCAGCTACCCCTTCGGGGGAAATAGCACAGATACGCAGTATTTT. This encodes CASSYPFGGNSTDTQYF.

V and J are TRBV9 and TRBJ2-3; 14 bases agree with TRBD2. Germline CDR1 and CDR2: SGDLS and YYNGEE. The CDR3 covers 16 residues. V shed 4 bases and J 2 bases; nucleotides not matched to a gene: 3. The CDR3 DNA is TGTGCCAGCAGCCTGGGACTAGCGGGGGACACAGATACGCAGTATTTT. Protein product: CASSLGLAGDTDTQYF.

The rearrangement uses TRBV6-1 and TRBJ2-5; 10 bases agree with TRBD1. The germline CDR1 and CDR2 sequences are MNHNS and SASEGT. V lost 5 bases and J lost 4; bases outside the gene matches: 4. This CDR3 spans 14 amino acids. CDR3 DNA sequence: TGTGCCAGCAGTCCAAGGGACAGGGGAGAGACCCAGTACTTC. Encoded protein: CASSPRDRGETQYF.

The chain carries TRBV30 and TRBJ1-2; tentatively, D is TRBD1 (5 bases). Germline CDR1 and CDR2: GTSNPN and SVGIG (reference sequence). V lost 3 bases, J lost 8 bases, and 10 bases lay in between. This CDR3 spans 11 amino acids. The CDR3: CAWRRRGGYTF. As DNA, the CDR3 is TGTGCCTGGAGAAGAAGGGGAGGCTACACCTTC.

This chain joins TRBV6-5 and TRBJ2-7; TRBD2 might be the D (5 bases). Between the trimmed V and J ends, which lost 5 bases and 2 bases, there was a span of 10 bases. The CDR3 has 13 amino acids. CDR1 MNHEY and CDR2 SVGAGI come from the germline V gene. The CDR3 coding sequence is TGTGCCAGCAGTAATGGACTCACCTACGAGCAGTACTTC. It specifies CASSNGLTYEQYF.

In DNA, the CDR3 is TGTGCCAGTAGTAGGGTAGCGGGAGGTACCTACGAGCAGTACTTC. Translated, it gives CASSRVAGGTYEQYF. V is TRBV19 and J is TRBJ2-7; 10 bases fit TRBD2. CDR1 is LNHDA and CDR2 is SQIVND in the germline V gene (reference sequence). Losses at the gene ends were 4 bases for V and 2 bases for J; bases not matched to a gene: 5. The CDR3 runs to 15 residues.

V usage is TRBV7-2 and J usage is TRBJ2-7; TRBD2 matches at 14 bases. The CDR3 covers 18 residues. CDR1 and CDR2 (germline): SGHTA, FQGNSA. After removal of 1 base from V and 3 bases from J, the junction contained 8 bases not matched to a gene. In DNA, the CDR3 is TGTGCCAGCAGCTTAGGGGCCCAGACTAGCGGGAGGGGCTACGAGCAGTACTTC. Protein sequence: CASSLGAQTSGRGYEQYF.

The CDR3 region has the DNA TGTGCCAGCAGCTTGTACCCTCTAATCGGGACAGGGTACAATGAGCAGTTCTTC. The encoded protein is CASSLYPLIGTGYNEQFF. The rearrangement joins TRBV7-3 to TRBJ2-1; 9 bases fit TRBD1. CDR3 length: 18 residues. Germline V gene data show CDR1 as SGHTA and CDR2 as FQGTGA. With 3 bases clipped from V and 4 bases from J, the junction kept 13 bases outside the gene matches.

The V and J genes are TRBV19 and TRBJ2-5; D call uncertain. Near its end, the DNA agrees better with TRBJ2-7, so the J call may be wrong. The CDR3 has 15 amino acids. Per germline, CDR1 LNHDA and CDR2 SQIVND (reference sequence). DNA for the CDR3: TGTGCCAGTAGCGACGGCCCCGAGTCTCACTACGAGCAGTACTTC. As protein: CASSDGPESHYEQYF.

This chain links TRBV11-2 with TRBJ1-1; maybe TRBD1 (5 bases). The V gene's germline CDR1 is SGHAT and CDR2 FQNNGV. V was cut by 2 bases and J by 10 bases, with 11 bases left in between. The CDR3 spans 12 residues. CDR3 DNA: TGTGCCAGCAGCTTACGGAACACAGGAGCTTTCTTT. It yields the protein CASSLRNTGAFF. The full variable domain, rest sourced from reference TRBV11-2 and TRBJ1-1, is EAGVAQSPRYKIIEKRQSVAFWCNPISGHATLYWYQQILGQGPKLLIQFQNNGVVDDSQLPKDRFSAERLKGVDSTLKIQPAKLEDSAVYLCASSLRNTGAFFGQGTRLTVV.

The chain is built from TRBV2 and TRBJ2-4, with D hard to call. V gave up 3 bases and J gave up 0 bases, with 9 bases separating them. The germline CDR1 and CDR2 sequences are SNHLY and FYNNEI. The CDR3 runs 15 residues. The CDR3 nucleotides are TGTGCCAGCAGTGACGGTTTTCTAGCCAAAAACATTCAGTACTTC. Translating it yields CASSDGFLAKNIQYF. The full variable domain, rest sourced from reference TRBV2 and TRBJ2-4, is EPEVTQTPSHQVTQMGQEVILRCVPISNHLYFYWYRQILGQKVEFLVSFYNNEISEKSEIFDDQFSVERPDGSNFTLKIRSTKLEDSAMYFCASSDGFLAKNIQYFGAGTRLSVL.

V usage is TRBV14 and J usage is TRBJ2-1; 10 bases map to TRBD2. Trimming cost V 9 bases and J 5 bases; bases outside gene matches: 7. The CDR3 loop spans 14 amino acids. The germline V gene encodes CDR1 SGHDN and CDR2 FVKESK. The CDR3 sequence is CARGGGLADNEQFF. DNA for the CDR3: TGTGCCAGGGGGGGCGGACTAGCGGACAATGAGCAGTTCTTC.

The chain couples TRBV4-1 to TRBJ2-7, with no clear D. CDR3 length: 13 amino acids. V lost 2 bases to trimming and J lost 7 bases, with 12 bases between them. Looked up from germline, CDR1 is MGHRA and CDR2 is YSYEKL. In DNA form, the CDR3 reads TGCGCCAGCAGCCAACCCAAGCAGAGGGAGCAGTACTTC. This sequence encodes CASSQPKQREQYF.

The rearrangement joins TRBV28 to TRBJ2-7, with a weak D call TRBD1 (5 bases). Germline V lookup: CDR1 MDHEN, CDR2 SYDVKM. Trimming removed 8 bases from V and 2 bases from J, with 13 bases in between. This CDR3 region has 13 residues. The CDR3 here is CASQTASPYEQYF. CDR3 nucleotides: TGTGCCAGCCAGACAGCCTCACCCTACGAGCAGTACTTC.